These T cell receptor beta chains were read from a single sample in a study of CD4 and CD8 cells across lung adenocarcinoma regions. TCRdb re-analysed the PCR reads in MiXCR, keeping a single row per CDR3 protein. In the table there are 3,000 to 4,000 distinct CDR3 sequences, over 50% of which are singletons. The sequenced sample consisted of CD4+ T cells from the center of a lung tumor. The source is a female donor with lung adenocarcinoma. The CD4 and CD8 labels of this study may be unreliable. CDR3s include the opening cysteine and the closing phenylalanine or tryptophan. A D gene is named only where the DNA matches it firmly. Size tells how often a clone was seen (once, few, many) or the class of an expanded clone, and some rows leave it out.

CDR3 protein,CDR3 DNA,D gene,V gene,clone size,J gene
CASSYKGGEDYGYTF,TGTGCCAGCAGTTACAAAGGGGGGGAAGACTATGGCTACACCTTC,-,TRBV6-5,-,TRBJ1-2
CASRPLAVSYNEQFF,TGTGCCAGCAGACCACTAGCGGTCTCCTACAATGAGCAGTTCTTC,TRBD2,TRBV27,few,TRBJ2-1
CAISTGGRNEQFF,TGTGCCATCAGTACAGGGGGCCGCAATGAGCAGTTCTTC,TRBD1,TRBV10-3,once,TRBJ2-1
CAISANVRAGISTETQYF,TGTGCCATCTCTGCTAATGTTAGGGCCGGTATTAGCACAGAGACCCAGTATTTT,-,TRBV10-3,-,TRBJ2-3
CASKVTRNTGELFF,TGTGCCAGCAAGGTCACGCGGAACACCGGGGAGCTGTTTTTT,-,TRBV6-1,-,TRBJ2-2
CASSSRTSGRRFGLDTQYF,TGTGCCAGCAGTTCTCGGACTAGCGGGAGACGATTCGGACTGGATACGCAGTATTTT,TRBD2,TRBV27,medium-sized,TRBJ2-3
CASSPHRGRNEQYF,TGTGCCAGCAGCCCCCACAGGGGGAGGAACGAGCAGTACTTC,TRBD1,TRBV11-3,-,TRBJ2-7
CASSEANPGPETQYF,TGTGCCAGCAGTGAAGCGAACCCGGGGCCTGAGACCCAGTACTTC,-,TRBV6-1,-,TRBJ2-5
CASRPVGETQYF,TGTGCCAGCAGGCCCGTCGGAGAGACCCAGTACTTC,-,TRBV6-1,few,TRBJ2-5
CATQHNEQFF,TGTGCCACACAGCACAATGAGCAGTTCTTC,-,TRBV6-1,few,TRBJ2-1
CARSEGSGQDTQYF,TGTGCCAGGAGTGAAGGCAGTGGCCAAGATACCCAGTATTTC,-,TRBV6-1,once,TRBJ2-3
CASSPTLVAGLSQFF,TGTGCCAGCAGCCCAACCTTAGTAGCGGGACTCTCGCAGTTCTTC,TRBD2,TRBV7-6,few,TRBJ2-1
CASSYGAGASDEQFF,TGTGCCAGCAGTTATGGAGCGGGAGCCTCCGATGAGCAGTTTTTC,TRBD2,TRBV6-5,-,TRBJ2-1
CASSFDRRGELFF,TGTGCCAGCAGTTTCGACAGGCGAGGGGAGCTGTTTTTT,-,TRBV6-5,-,TRBJ2-2
CASASTGREQYF,TGTGCCAGCGCCTCGACAGGGCGCGAGCAGTACTTC,TRBD1,TRBV27,few,TRBJ2-7